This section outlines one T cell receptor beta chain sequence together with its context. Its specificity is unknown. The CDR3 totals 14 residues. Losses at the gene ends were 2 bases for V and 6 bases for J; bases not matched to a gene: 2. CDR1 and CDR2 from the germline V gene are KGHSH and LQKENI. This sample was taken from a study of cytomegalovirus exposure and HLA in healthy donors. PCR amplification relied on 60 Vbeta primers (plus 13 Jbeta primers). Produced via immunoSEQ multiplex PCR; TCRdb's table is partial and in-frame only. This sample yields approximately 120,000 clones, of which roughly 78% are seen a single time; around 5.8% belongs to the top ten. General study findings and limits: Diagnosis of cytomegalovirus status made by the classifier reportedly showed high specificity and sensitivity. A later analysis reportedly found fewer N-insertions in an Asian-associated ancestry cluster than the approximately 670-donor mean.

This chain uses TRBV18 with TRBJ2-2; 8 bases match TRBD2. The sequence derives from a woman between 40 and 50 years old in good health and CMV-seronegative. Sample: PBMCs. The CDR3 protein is CASSPGAGAGELFF. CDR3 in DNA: TGTGCCAGCTCACCAGGAGCGGGAGCCGGGGAGCTGTTTTTT.